The present entry profiles one T cell receptor (beta chain) with its context. The protocol was immunoSEQ multiplex PCR, while the TCRdb copy is restricted to in-frame clones and leaves out a portion. The table includes 130,000 or so clones, around 84% detected once. These data originate in a study of blood T cell repertoires in COVID-19. The ends lost 1 base at V and 5 bases at J; junction bases unmatched: 3. The CDR3 contains 15 residues. The germline V gene has CDR1 SGHRS and CDR2 YFSETQ. The sequence came from a woman in her sixties or seventies with acute or convalescent COVID-19. V gene TRBV5-1 combines with J gene TRBJ2-1; 10 positions match TRBD2. Sample: peripheral blood. The DNA of the CDR3 is TGCGCCAGCAGCTTGATCCTAGCGGGGGACAATGAGCAGTTCTTC. Translation: CASSLILAGDNEQFF.